These 27 T cell receptor beta chains were all obtained from the same sample, sequenced in a study of blood T cell repertoires in COVID-19 (dated by TCRdb to 2019 to 2021). The receptor library was made with the immunoSEQ multiplex PCR assay. TCRdb holds this immuneACCESS table with in-frame rearrangements only. Some clones are missing; in checked studies, unresolved V genes explain under half, and the rest has no known cause. The sample table contains approximately 230,000 clones; only one count was recorded for 70% to 85% of them. Clones ranked in the top ten supply 14% to 15% of the sample. Sequencing input: PBMCs or T cells enriched from blood (not recorded which). All receptors come from a man in his forties who had recovered from COVID-19.

V and J are TRBV7-3 and TRBJ2-1, with 8 bases that match TRBD1. Germline lookup yields CDR1 SGHTA and CDR2 FQGTGA. Trimming took 5 bases from V and 2 from J; bases not matched to a gene: 2. This CDR3 has 14 amino acids. The CDR3 region has the DNA TGTGCCAGCAGCGGACAGGGCACCTACAATGAGCAGTTCTTC. Translation gives CASSGQGTYNEQFF.

The chain is built from TRBV6-2 or TRBV6-3 and TRBJ1-3; D not certain. Deletions cut 2 bases from V and 2 bases from J, with 13 bases between. CDR1 is MNHEY and CDR2 is SVGEGT in the germline V gene. The CDR3 runs 16 residues. The CDR3 here is CASSYSAFRTGNTIYF. For the CDR3, the DNA is TGTGCCAGCAGTTACAGCGCCTTCCGCACTGGAAACACCATATATTTT.

The V and J genes are TRBV7-3 and TRBJ2-3, with 7 bases lining up with TRBD2. The J segment lost 6 bases and the V segment lost 2 bases, leaving 8 bases of the junction unmatched. This CDR3 contains 15 residues. From germline, CDR1 is SGHTA and CDR2 FQGTGA. CDR3 sequence: CASSLLAAPGDTQYF. The CDR3 nucleotides are TGTGCCAGCAGCTTACTAGCGGCTCCAGGGGATACGCAGTATTTT. The whole variable domain, remainder taken from reference TRBV7-3 and TRBJ2-3, is GAGVSQTPSNKVTEKGKYVELRCDPISGHTALYWYRQSLGQGPEFLIYFQGTGAADDSGLPNDRFFAVRPEGSVSTLKIQRTERGDSAVYLCASSLLAAPGDTQYFGPGTRLTVL.

The chain links TRBV7-2 to TRBJ2-7; a possible D gene is TRBD1 (6 bases). Germline loops: CDR1 SGHTA, CDR2 FQGNSA. V dropped 1 base and J dropped 0 bases, with 10 bases sitting between them. This CDR3 comprises 15 residues. The CDR3 region has the DNA TGTGCCAGCAGCTTAGTCGCGGACAGCTCCTACGAGCAGTACTTC. Translated, it gives CASSLVADSSYEQYF. The whole variable domain, filled in from reference TRBV7-2 and TRBJ2-7, reads GAGVSQSPSNKVTEKGKDVELRCDPISGHTALYWYRQSLGQGLEFLIYFQGNSAPDKSGLPSDRFSAERTGGSVSTLTIQRTQQEDSAVYLCASSLVADSSYEQYFGPGTRLTVT.

This chain links TRBV4-2 with TRBJ1-2, with D perhaps matching TRBD1 (6 bases). Looked up from germline, CDR1 is LGHNA and CDR2 is YNFKEQ. The CDR3 extends over 13 amino acids. Trimming left V 1 base short and J 8 bases short, with 11 bases between. The CDR3 DNA reads as TGTGCCAGCAGCCAAGGGACAGATAGGGGCTACACCTTC. Encoded protein: CASSQGTDRGYTF.

The chain employs TRBV7-9 and TRBJ1-2, with D unclear. Germline V lookup: CDR1 SEHNR, CDR2 FQNEAQ (reference sequence). The CDR3 is 17 residues long. Trimming left V 3 bases short and J 5 bases short, with 22 bases between. The CDR3: CASSFRPDYTIKYGYTF. CDR3 in DNA: TGTGCCAGCAGCTTCCGACCTGACTATACTATTAAGTATGGCTACACCTTC.

The chain recombines TRBV28 with TRBJ1-4; D gene ambiguous. CDR1 and CDR2 (germline): MDHEN, SYDVKM. V was shortened by 5 bases and J by 7 bases, with 14 bases between the two germline ends. This CDR3 comprises 14 residues. The CDR3 coding sequence is TGTGCCAGCAGTCCCCCATACGGGAGTGAAAAACTGTTTTTT. It encodes CASSPPYGSEKLFF.

The chain links TRBV5-1 to TRBJ1-3; D unclear. Germline CDR1 is SGHRS and CDR2 is YFSETQ. V shed 4 bases and J shed 4 bases, with 15 bases lying between them. The length of the CDR3 is 15 residues. The CDR3 sequence is CASSDQAGPGNTIYF. CDR3 DNA: TGCGCCAGCAGCGATCAGGCTGGCCCAGGAAACACCATATATTTT.

This rearrangement joins TRBV20-1 to TRBJ2-5; the D is unclear. The CDR3 covers 11 residues. Germline CDR1 DFQATT, CDR2 SNEGSKA (reference sequence). V was trimmed by 6 bases and J by 5 bases, leaving 10 bases between them. CDR3 coding DNA: TGCAGTGCCCACCCTCGGGAGACCCAGTACTTC. Its protein product is CSAHPRETQYF.

This clone has just one count. V is TRBV21-1 and J is TRBJ2-3; the D call TRBD2 from the table was never checked on the DNA. TRBV21-1 is a pseudogene segment. This CDR3 is 15 amino acids long. The CDR3: CASSIKKREEDTQYF. The CDR3 nucleotides are TGTGCCAGCAGCATCAAAAAGCGGGAGGAGGATACGCAGTATTTT.

The V call is TRBV28, the J call TRBJ1-1; D not certain. V dropped 7 bases and J dropped 1 base, with 10 bases sitting between them. CDR1 is MDHEN and CDR2 is SYDVKM in the germline V gene. The CDR3 runs to 13 residues. The CDR3, as DNA: TGTGCCAGCACTACCAATAGGAACACTGAAGCTTTCTTT. Encoded protein: CASTTNRNTEAFF.

The genes are TRBV5-6 and TRBJ2-3; D is ambiguous. Germline CDR1 SGHDT, CDR2 YYEEEE. The V end was cut by 0 bases, the J end by 0 bases, with 5 bases between. The CDR3 sequence is 14 residues long. The CDR3 bases are TGTGCCAGCAGCTTGGGGGCTAGCACAGATACGCAGTATTTT. As protein: CASSLGASTDTQYF.

This chain connects TRBV5-1 to TRBJ1-1; D is possibly TRBD1 (5 bases). Trimming took off 2 bases at V and 5 bases at J, with 10 bases between the two ends. Germline CDR1 reads SGHRS; CDR2 reads YFSETQ. This CDR3 contains 13 residues. The CDR3, as DNA: TGCGCCAGCAGCTTTTTGGGGACTACTGAAGCTTTCTTT. This sequence encodes CASSFLGTTEAFF.

The chain links TRBV7-9 to TRBJ2-3; possibly TRBD1 for D (5 bases). With 5 bases removed from V and 4 bases from J, the gap between germline ends came to 22 bases. Per germline, CDR1 SEHNR and CDR2 FQNEAQ (reference sequence). CDR3 length: 17 amino acids. The CDR3 spells CASSLQIARVGADTQYF. CDR3 in DNA: TGTGCCAGCAGCCTACAAATCGCCCGAGTAGGGGCAGATACGCAGTATTTT.

This clone was recorded a few times. This chain joins TRBV7-9 and TRBJ1-1, with TRBD1 matching over 11 bases. CDR1 and CDR2 (germline): SEHNR, FQNEAQ (reference sequence). V lost 5 bases and J lost 3; bases outside the gene matches: 5. The CDR3 has 15 residues. The CDR3 nucleotides read TGTGCCAGCAGCCACGGGACAGGGGGTGACACTGAAGCTTTCTTT. Amino acids: CASSHGTGGDTEAFF.

The rearrangement joins TRBV5-1 to TRBJ1-1; 10 positions match TRBD1. This CDR3 is 16 amino acids long. In germline, CDR1 is SGHRS, CDR2 YFSETQ. Trimming at V came to 4 bases and at J to 1 base, leaving 7 bases not matched to a gene. CDR3 sequence (DNA): TGCGCCAGCAGCCCACGGGGACAGGGGACGAACACTGAAGCTTTCTTT. This codes for CASSPRGQGTNTEAFF.

This sequence joins TRBV18 and TRBJ2-7; TRBD2 agrees at 9 bases. The CDR3 has 15 amino acids. Germline V CDR1 and CDR2: KGHSH, LQKENI. The J segment lost 6 bases and the V segment lost 1 base, leaving 7 bases of the junction unmatched. This CDR3 is CASSPRASGEIEQYF. In DNA form, the CDR3 reads TGTGCCAGCTCACCACGAGCTAGCGGGGAGATCGAGCAGTACTTC.

This clone occurred once. The chain employs TRBV6-5 and TRBJ2-1; TRBD2 agrees at 9 bases. CDR3 length equals 15 residues. CDR1 and CDR2 from the germline V gene are MNHEY and SVGAGI. Trimming took 6 bases from V and 7 from J; bases not matched to a gene: 10. CDR3 sequence: CASSPSTSGANEQFF. DNA for the CDR3: TGTGCCAGCAGCCCCTCGACTAGCGGTGCTAATGAGCAGTTCTTC.

The J gene is TRBJ2-7, the V gene TRBV7-2; possibly TRBD1 for D (5 bases). This CDR3 region has 14 residues. V lost 5 bases and J lost 0, with 11 bases in between. The germline V gene encodes CDR1 SGHTA and CDR2 FQGNSA. The CDR3 region is CASSPGRASYEQYF. The CDR3 DNA sequence: TGTGCCAGCAGCCCGGGCAGGGCCTCCTACGAGCAGTACTTC.

The J gene is TRBJ2-7, the V gene TRBV12-3 or TRBV12-4; perhaps TRBD2 as D (5 bases). V lost 5 bases and J 6 bases, leaving 11 bases between the germline ends. CDR3 length: 12 residues. CDR3 region: CASSPLGGEQYF. The CDR3 coding sequence is TGTGCCAGCAGTCCTTTAGGAGGCGAGCAGTACTTC.

This clone has only a few counts. The rearrangement joins TRBV4-1 to TRBJ2-7, with a weak D call TRBD2 (5 bases). CDR3 size: 13 residues. CDR1 is MGHRA and CDR2 is YSYEKL in the germline V gene. V lost 3 bases to trimming and J lost 6 bases, with 12 bases between them. CDR3 sequence: CASSHGLGSEQYF. For the CDR3, the DNA is TGCGCCAGCAGCCACGGTCTGGGGAGCGAGCAGTACTTC.

The rearrangement joins TRBV7-3 to TRBJ2-3; D is perhaps TRBD2 (5 bases). The length of the CDR3 is 16 residues. V was shortened by 0 bases and J by 0 bases, with 10 bases between the two germline ends. Germline V CDR1 and CDR2: SGHTA, FQGTGA. CDR3 residues: CASSLTSLASTDTQYF. The CDR3 DNA reads TGTGCCAGCAGCTTAACGTCCCTAGCTAGCACAGATACGCAGTATTTT.

This clone showed up just once. The J gene is TRBJ2-5, the V gene TRBV6-5; tentatively, D is TRBD2 (6 bases). Trimming shortened V by 5 bases and J by 1 base, and 14 bases separated the two germline ends. The CDR3 covers 15 residues. The germline gives CDR1 MNHEY, CDR2 SVGAGI. This CDR3 is CASSRTISPQETQYF. The CDR3 DNA follows: TGTGCCAGCAGTCGGACTATTTCGCCCCAAGAGACCCAGTACTTC.

V gene TRBV11-3 combines with J gene TRBJ2-1, with D possibly being TRBD1 (7 bases). Trimming removed 0 bases at V and 6 bases at J, with 15 bases between. Germline V gene lookup returns CDR1 SGHNT and CDR2 YENEEA. CDR3 length: 16 amino acids. The CDR3 sequence: CASSLDAGGPGNEQFF. The CDR3, as DNA: TGTGCCAGCAGCTTAGATGCAGGGGGGCCTGGCAATGAGCAGTTCTTC.

The chain joins TRBV28 to TRBJ2-5; 9 positions match TRBD2. The germline CDR1 and CDR2 sequences are MDHEN and SYDVKM. With V trimmed by 7 bases and J by 7 bases, 4 bases remained unmatched. This CDR3 has 12 residues. The CDR3 loop is CASKAAGGTQYF. CDR3 sequence (DNA): TGTGCCAGCAAAGCAGCGGGAGGGACCCAGTACTTC.

This rearrangement joins TRBV18 to TRBJ2-1, with a weak D call TRBD2 (6 bases). This CDR3 spans 13 amino acids. The V gene lost 6 bases and the J gene lost 7 bases, with 13 bases spanning the gap. The germline gives CDR1 KGHSH, CDR2 LQKENI. This chain's CDR3 is CASSSGVGNEQFF. CDR3 DNA: TGTGCCAGCTCGTCGGGGGTGGGGAATGAGCAGTTCTTC.

V and J are TRBV28 and TRBJ1-5; possibly TRBD1 for D (6 bases). This CDR3 region has 14 residues. V lost 11 bases, J lost 2 bases, and 16 bases lay in between. In germline, CDR1 is MDHEN, CDR2 SYDVKM. The CDR3 loop reads CAVQGPRGNQPQHF. CDR3 in DNA: TGTGCCGTTCAGGGGCCCCGGGGCAATCAGCCCCAGCATTTT.